A single sample is the source of the 8 T cell receptor beta chains below, sequenced in a study of spatial heterogeneity in lung cancer (dated by TCRdb to about 2019). What this sample's time point label stands for: sample taken at primary tumor resection. Library construction relied on 5' RACE. The data were produced on a NextSeq 500. TCRdb cleaned the public reads at Q25 with fastp, built clones with MiXCR and kept in-frame beta chains. Each entry is one CDR3 protein sequence, shown with its most common DNA and genes. Within this sample are tens of thousands of distinct CDR3 sequences, with about an eighth of them counted one time only. The ten largest clones represent 50% to 70% of the sample. Source: PBMCs, taken at surgery. All receptors come from a male donor with early-stage non-small cell lung cancer.

In this sample, this clonotype turned up a few times. This sequence joins TRBV25-1 and TRBJ1-6; D uncertain. The V and J ends lost 5 bases and 5 bases respectively, with 7 bases between them. Germline V lookup: CDR1 MGHDK, CDR2 SYGVNS. The CDR3 totals 13 residues. CDR3 nucleotides: TGTGCCAGCAGTCAACAGCATAATTCACCCCTCCACTTT. Its translation is CASSQQHNSPLHF.

The table lists this clonotype with many counts. The V gene is TRBV28, the J gene TRBJ1-2, with 9 bases identical to TRBD1. The germline gives CDR1 MDHEN, CDR2 SYDVKM. This CDR3 has 17 residues. Trimming cost V 7 bases and J 0 bases; bases outside gene matches: 12. The CDR3 coding sequence is TGTGCCAGCACCCGAGCCGGGACAGGGTTTACTAACTATGGCTACACCTTC. Encoded protein: CASTRAGTGFTNYGYTF.

This clonotype has a count of ten or more. The rearrangement links TRBV12-3 or TRBV12-4 to TRBJ2-5; 7 nucleotides align to TRBD1. This CDR3 comprises 13 residues. Trimming took 4 bases from V and 4 from J; bases not matched to a gene: 3. CDR3 coding DNA: TGTGCCAGCAGTTGGGGGACAGTAGAGACCCAGTACTTC. It specifies CASSWGTVETQYF.

This clonotype was seen repeatedly, ten times or more. V gene TRBV28 combines with J gene TRBJ1-1, with 9 bases lining up with TRBD1. The germline gives CDR1 MDHEN, CDR2 SYDVKM. The CDR3 length is 14 residues. The V segment lost 3 bases and the J segment 1 base; nucleotides outside the gene matches: 0. CDR3 nucleotides: TGTGCCAGCAGTTTGGGACAGGGGAACACTGAAGCTTTCTTT. This sequence encodes CASSLGQGNTEAFF. The whole variable domain, filled in from reference TRBV28 and TRBJ1-1, reads DVKVTQSSRYLVKRTGEKVFLECVQDMDHENMFWYRQDPGLGLRLIYFSYDVKMKEKGDIPEGYSVSREKKERFSLILESASTNQTSMYLCASSLGQGNTEAFFGQGTRLTVV.

V gene TRBV6-5 combines with J gene TRBJ1-1, with 7 bases matching TRBD1. From germline, CDR1 is MNHEY and CDR2 SVGAGI. The CDR3 is 13 residues long. J gave up 5 bases and V 0 bases, and 0 bases lay outside the gene matches. The CDR3 bases are TGTGCCAGCAGTTACTCACAGGGGACTGAAGCTTTCTTT. Its translation is CASSYSQGTEAFF.

The V and J genes are TRBV29-1 and TRBJ2-3, with D hard to call. Germline V lookup: CDR1 SQVTM, CDR2 ANQGSEA. The germline V and J ends were trimmed by 6 bases and 7 bases, with 8 bases remaining between them. The CDR3 runs to 10 residues. The CDR3 region is CSVSFNTQYF. The CDR3 nucleotides read TGCAGCGTATCATTTAATACGCAGTATTTT.

A few counts support this clonotype. V gene TRBV24-1 combines with J gene TRBJ2-3, with 13 bases that match TRBD2. This CDR3 has 15 residues. Germline lookup yields CDR1 KGHDR and CDR2 SFDVKD. The V segment lost 9 bases and the J segment 5 bases; nucleotides outside the gene matches: 7. CDR3 protein: CATAGTSGTLDTQYF. The CDR3, as DNA: TGTGCCACCGCCGGGACTAGCGGGACCTTAGATACGCAGTATTTT.

There are many counts of this clonotype. The chain recombines TRBV12-5 with TRBJ1-1; 7 bases align to TRBD1. Unmatched junction bases numbered 4, after V lost 6 bases and J lost 3 bases. Per germline, CDR1 LGHNT and CDR2 FRNRAP. CDR3 length: 13 residues. The CDR3 sequence: CASGRQGYTEAFF. The CDR3 DNA sequence: TGTGCTAGTGGCCGACAGGGATACACTGAAGCTTTCTTT.